Below are 27 T cell receptor beta chains sequenced from a single sample in a study of blood T cell repertoires in COVID-19 (dated by TCRdb to the early 2020s). Library preparation used the immunoSEQ multiplex PCR assay. TCRdb carries this immuneACCESS record with in-frame sequences only. Its versions omit some clonotypes, under half of them owing to an unresolved V gene in the studies checked, with the rest unexplained. This sample holds more than 300,000 clones; about nine tenths were observed only once. Roughly a tenth of the sample lies in the top ten. Sequencing was performed on PBMCs or T cells enriched from blood (not recorded which). The source of these receptors is a woman in her twenties or thirties who had recovered from COVID-19.

V and J are TRBV7-2 and TRBJ1-6; 7 bases are shared with TRBD1. The CDR3 covers 16 residues. Germline trimming cut 4 bases from V and 7 bases from J; bases unmatched to any gene: 10. Germline V gene lookup returns CDR1 SGHTA and CDR2 FQGNSA. CDR3 sequence: CASSSIVTGSNSPLHF. CDR3 sequence (DNA): TGTGCCAGCAGCTCGATCGTGACAGGGTCCAATTCACCCCTCCACTTT. Drawing the rest from reference TRBV7-2 and TRBJ1-6, the complete variable domain is GAGVSQSPSNKVTEKGKDVELRCDPISGHTALYWYRQSLGQGLEFLIYFQGNSAPDKSGLPSDRFSAERTGGSVSTLTIQRTQQEDSAVYLCASSSIVTGSNSPLHFGNGTRLTVT.

The chain joins TRBV2 to TRBJ2-7; possible D gene TRBD2, 6 bases. Trimming took 4 bases from V and 7 from J, leaving 11 bases between them. The CDR3 totals 12 residues. CDR1 is SNHLY, CDR2 FYNNEI, per germline. The CDR3 sequence: CASSVTGGEQYF. Written as DNA, the CDR3 is TGTGCCAGCAGTGTGACCGGAGGGGAGCAGTACTTC.

The chain has TRBV4-1 and TRBJ1-6; 7 nucleotides line up with TRBD1. CDR1 MGHRA and CDR2 YSYEKL come from the germline V gene. V shed 2 bases, J shed 0 bases, and the junction held 13 bases outside the gene matches. The CDR3 has 20 residues. CDR3 sequence (DNA): TGCGCCAGCAGCCAAAGGGGACAGAAAGAGGCCTACTCCTATAATTCACCCCTCCACTTT. Amino acids: CASSQRGQKEAYSYNSPLHF.

The chain is built from TRBV11-2 and TRBJ2-3, with D uncertain. V lost 0 bases and J lost 10, with 11 bases in between. The CDR3 sequence is 13 residues long. Per the germline V gene, CDR1 is SGHAT and CDR2 is FQNNGV. CDR3 residues: CASSLDFSFSQYF. CDR3 nucleotide sequence: TGTGCCAGCAGCTTAGATTTTAGTTTCTCGCAGTATTTT.

This rearrangement joins TRBV18 to TRBJ2-1, with D perhaps matching TRBD2 (6 bases). This CDR3 comprises 14 residues. V lost 0 bases and J 13 bases, leaving 16 bases between the germline ends. Germline values: CDR1 KGHSH, CDR2 LQKENI. CDR3 residues: CASSPPVNRDSQFF. CDR3 nucleotide sequence: TGTGCCAGCTCACCACCGGTTAATAGGGACTCACAGTTCTTC.

The chain couples TRBV3-1 (or the pseudogene TRBV3-2) to TRBJ2-1; 11 nucleotides match TRBD2. V was pared by 2 bases and J by 8 bases, with 8 bases of the junction left unmatched. Germline CDR1 and CDR2: LGHDT and YNNKEL (reference sequence). This CDR3 contains 16 residues. In DNA form, the CDR3 reads TGTGCCAGCAGCCAATTCACTAGCGGGAGCCTCGATGAGCAGTTCTTC. Translating it yields CASSQFTSGSLDEQFF.

The CDR3 protein is CASSESWATDTQYF. The CDR3 DNA is TGTGCCAGCAGTGAAAGTTGGGCCACAGATACGCAGTATTTT. The chain links TRBV6-1 to TRBJ2-3; D uncertain. In germline, CDR1 is MNHNS, CDR2 SASEGT. V lost 2 bases and J 2 bases, leaving 8 bases between the germline ends. The CDR3 is 14 residues long.

This clone was seen only a few times. The V call is TRBV14, the J call TRBJ2-7; tentatively, D is TRBD2 (6 bases). Trimming took 4 bases from V and 0 from J, leaving 13 bases between them. CDR3 size: 15 residues. Germline values: CDR1 SGHDN, CDR2 FVKESK. Here the CDR3 DNA reads TGTGCCAGCAGCCGAGGGACTGACTACTCCTACGAGCAGTACTTC. This translates into CASSRGTDYSYEQYF.

The chain joins TRBV15 to TRBJ2-5, with D unclear. This CDR3 has 16 amino acids. Trimming shortened V by 3 bases and J by 5 bases, and 19 bases separated the two germline ends. Germline values: CDR1 LNHNV, CDR2 YYDKDF (reference sequence). This CDR3 is CATSSPPGPPWETQYF. As DNA, the CDR3 is TGTGCCACCAGCAGTCCCCCAGGTCCCCCCTGGGAGACCCAGTACTTC.

The chain is built from TRBV6-5 and TRBJ2-2, with D tentatively TRBD2 (5 bases). The V gene's germline CDR1 is MNHEY and CDR2 SVGAGI. V shed 0 bases and J shed 4 bases, with 12 bases lying between them. The CDR3 totals 16 residues. For the CDR3, the DNA is TGTGCCAGCAGTTACTCATCGGGGTATGGCACCGGGGAGCTGTTTTTT. This gives the protein CASSYSSGYGTGELFF.

In this sample, this clone turned up a few times. This rearrangement joins TRBV27 to TRBJ1-1; D remains ambiguous. The CDR3 is 14 residues long. Germline V gene lookup returns CDR1 MNHEY and CDR2 SMNVEV (reference sequence). Trimming cost V 6 bases and J 0 bases, with 11 bases left between them. The CDR3 sequence: CASRIQTLNTEAFF. As DNA, the CDR3 is TGTGCCAGCAGAATCCAGACTCTGAACACTGAAGCTTTCTTT.

This clone has just a few counts. The chain couples TRBV29-1 to TRBJ1-1; perhaps TRBD1 as D (6 bases). The germline gives CDR1 SQVTM, CDR2 ANQGSEA. The CDR3 totals 13 residues. Trimming took off 5 bases at V and 6 bases at J, with 16 bases between the two ends. CDR3 protein: CSVFRTGTPEAFF. The CDR3 nucleotides read TGCAGCGTTTTCCGAACAGGGACCCCTGAAGCTTTCTTT.

This chain links TRBV19 with TRBJ1-1, with 7 bases identical to TRBD1. The CDR3 spans 12 residues. Germline V lookup: CDR1 LNHDA, CDR2 SQIVND (reference sequence). V lost 6 bases and J lost 6; bases outside the gene matches: 4. CDR3 sequence reads: CASSPTGAEAFF. DNA of the CDR3: TGTGCCAGTAGCCCCACAGGGGCTGAAGCTTTCTTT. Based on the CDR3 plus reference TRBV19 and TRBJ1-1, the full variable domain is DGGITQSPKYLFRKEGQNVTLSCEQNLNHDAMYWYRQDPGQGLRLIYYSQIVNDFQKGDIAEGYSVSREKKESFPLTVTSAQKNPTAFYLCASSPTGAEAFFGQGTRLTVV.

The chain couples TRBV5-1 to TRBJ1-2, with D maybe TRBD1 (5 bases). The germline V gene encodes CDR1 SGHRS and CDR2 YFSETQ. This CDR3 spans 14 amino acids. Trimming removed 4 bases from V and 7 bases from J, with 17 bases in between. The CDR3 region is CASSGGDDSGGYTF. The CDR3 DNA reads TGCGCCAGCAGCGGGGGGGACGACTCCGGTGGCTACACCTTC.

The chain carries TRBV7-2 and TRBJ2-3, with a weak D call TRBD2 (6 bases). Per germline, CDR1 SGHTA and CDR2 FQGNSA. CDR3 length: 14 amino acids. Deletions cut 2 bases from V and 3 bases from J, with 9 bases between. The chain's CDR3 is CASSLFRETDTQYF. CDR3 bases: TGTGCCAGCAGCTTATTCCGGGAGACAGATACGCAGTATTTT. Variable domain in full (rest from reference TRBV7-2 and TRBJ2-3): GAGVSQSPSNKVTEKGKDVELRCDPISGHTALYWYRQSLGQGLEFLIYFQGNSAPDKSGLPSDRFSAERTGGSVSTLTIQRTQQEDSAVYLCASSLFRETDTQYFGPGTRLTVL.

This clone appeared a single time. The V and J genes are TRBV28 and TRBJ2-1; 10 bases are shared with TRBD2. This CDR3 comprises 17 residues. Germline V gene lookup returns CDR1 MDHEN and CDR2 SYDVKM. V shed 6 bases, J shed 5 bases, and the junction held 13 bases outside the gene matches. CDR3 nucleotides: TGTGCCAGCAGAAGTGGAAAGGGGCTAGCGGGAGACAATGAGCAGTTCTTC. This encodes CASRSGKGLAGDNEQFF.

The CDR3 region is CASSLDGQAGSANEKLFF. The CDR3 nucleotides are TGTGCCAGCAGCTTGGATGGGCAGGCCGGTTCGGCTAATGAAAAACTGTTTTTT. J is TRBJ1-4 and V is TRBV5-5, with no clear D. Germline CDR1 and CDR2: SGHKS and YYEKEE (reference sequence). V lost 0 bases to trimming and J lost 3 bases, with 18 bases between them. This CDR3 is built from 18 residues.

The chain employs TRBV7-9 and TRBJ1-1; 8 bases agree with TRBD1. The CDR3 consists of 16 residues. Germline V CDR1 and CDR2: SEHNR, FQNEAQ (reference sequence). The V gene end was trimmed by 5 bases and the J gene end by 1 base; junction bases not matched to a gene: 9. This CDR3 reads CASSPRQGYKNTEAFF. The CDR3, as DNA: TGTGCCAGCAGCCCTAGACAGGGGTATAAGAACACTGAAGCTTTCTTT.

This rearrangement joins TRBV30 to TRBJ1-6; a possible D gene is TRBD1 (5 bases). Looked up from germline, CDR1 is GTSNPN and CDR2 is SVGIG (reference sequence). This CDR3 spans 16 amino acids. V was shortened by 2 bases and J by 7 bases, with 18 bases between the two germline ends. The CDR3 DNA reads as TGTGCCTGGAGTTGGGCAGGGCCAACGGAGAATTCACCCCTCCACTTT. Its protein is CAWSWAGPTENSPLHF.

The sample holds a few counts of this clone. The V gene is TRBV28, the J gene TRBJ2-5; D ambiguous. Germline values: CDR1 MDHEN, CDR2 SYDVKM. CDR3 length equals 11 residues. The V gene lost 2 bases and the J gene lost 11 bases, with 9 bases spanning the gap. As DNA, the CDR3 is TGTGCCAGCAGTTTAACCCGGGTTCAGTACTTC. Its translation: CASSLTRVQYF.

V usage is TRBV5-6 and J usage is TRBJ1-3, with unresolved D. Germline lookup yields CDR1 SGHDT and CDR2 YYEEEE. V lost 0 bases to trimming and J lost 7 bases, with 8 bases between them. The CDR3 is 13 amino acids. CDR3 sequence: CASSLGRPNTIYF. CDR3 in DNA: TGTGCCAGCAGCTTGGGGAGACCGAACACCATATATTTT.

The chain joins TRBV28 to TRBJ2-3; tentative D call: TRBD1 (6 bases). Trimming took 4 bases from V and 4 from J, leaving 18 bases between them. The CDR3 covers 16 residues. Germline CDR1 and CDR2: MDHEN and SYDVKM. CDR3 region: CASSSVQGGSADTQYF. CDR3 nucleotide sequence: TGTGCCAGCAGTTCCGTACAGGGTGGGAGCGCAGATACGCAGTATTTT.

The J gene is TRBJ1-2, the V gene TRBV4-1; 10 bases fit TRBD1. J lost 4 bases, V lost 0 bases, and 8 bases had no gene match. CDR1 and CDR2 (germline): MGHRA, YSYEKL. The CDR3 is 17 amino acids. The CDR3: CASSQDLGTGDAYGYTF. The DNA for the CDR3 is TGCGCCAGCAGCCAAGATCTGGGGACAGGGGACGCCTATGGCTACACCTTC.

This chain joins TRBV18 and TRBJ1-3; D may be TRBD1 (6 bases). Germline V lookup: CDR1 KGHSH, CDR2 LQKENI. Deletions cut 3 bases from V and 6 bases from J, with 21 bases between. The CDR3 sequence is 17 residues long. CDR3 coding DNA: TGTGCCAGCTCACCGTTGAATACAGGGAGGGGTGTAAACACCATATATTTT. This translates into CASSPLNTGRGVNTIYF.

The chain recombines TRBV3-1 (or the pseudogene TRBV3-2) with TRBJ2-3; no clear D gene. The V gene's germline CDR1 is LGHDT and CDR2 YNNKEL (reference sequence). Trimming shortened V by 1 base and J by 1 base, and 15 bases separated the two germline ends. This CDR3 region has 17 residues. DNA of the CDR3: TGTGCCAGCAGCCAAGGGGCTAACTCCTTGGGCACAGATACGCAGTATTTT. It specifies CASSQGANSLGTDTQYF.

This clone occurred once. The chain links TRBV5-6 to TRBJ1-5, with D perhaps matching TRBD1 (5 bases). The CDR3 consists of 15 residues. Germline V gene sequence: CDR1 SGHDT, CDR2 YYEEEE. V was cut by 4 bases and J by 2 bases, with 13 bases left in between. CDR3 sequence: CASSAGFSGNQPQHF. CDR3 bases: TGTGCCAGCAGCGCAGGGTTTTCGGGCAATCAGCCCCAGCATTTT.

The table lists this clone with a few counts. This chain uses TRBV7-2 with TRBJ2-2; the D gene is possibly TRBD2 (5 bases). V shed 3 bases and J shed 7 bases, with 18 bases lying between them. This CDR3 region has 16 residues. Germline CDR1 and CDR2: SGHTA and FQGNSA. The CDR3: CASSLKVSQLVGELFF. CDR3 coding DNA: TGTGCCAGCAGCTTGAAGGTCTCTCAACTAGTCGGGGAGCTGTTTTTT.